This T cell receptor (beta chain) was documented in a study of blood T cell repertoires in COVID-19. Study summary: Some COVID-19 samples were acute and others convalescent; all came from the United States, Italy and Spain. T cells, B-cell-depleted T cells, or PBMCs provided the cDNA or gDNA that served as material.

Per the study methods: Amplification with reference gene primers provided the estimates of nucleated cell counts. The repertoire was sequenced with immunoSEQ multiplex PCR; TCRdb's copy has only in-frame clones and lacks some. The V and J calls and clone size come from that table; D and trimming were worked out from the DNA. The table includes 20,000 to 30,000 clones, roughly 92% detected once. Sequenced material: peripheral blood. This receptor was obtained from a human donor in a cohort sampled during active COVID-19.

CDR3 coding DNA: TGTGCCAGTAGTGGAACTAGAACGAATGAGCAGTTCTTC. This sequence encodes CASSGTRTNEQFF. This chain links TRBV19 with TRBJ2-1, with a possible D match to TRBD2 (5 bases). V was clipped by 5 bases and J by 7 bases, with 12 bases between them. The length of the CDR3 is 13 residues. CDR1 and CDR2 (germline): LNHDA, SQIVND (reference sequence).